This T cell receptor (beta chain) originates from a study of blood T cell repertoires in COVID-19. Background on the study: There were acute and convalescent COVID-19 samples, and they came from the United States, Italy and Spain.

This CDR3 comprises 14 residues. Germline CDR1 SGHRS, CDR2 YFSETQ. With 4 bases clipped from V and 6 bases from J, the junction kept 3 bases outside the gene matches. Authors' data handling: Estimation of nucleated cell counts relied on the amplification of reference gene primers. The method was immunoSEQ multiplex PCR; TCRdb's version includes in-frame clones alone and lacks a portion of them. That table supplies the V and J calls and clone size; D and trimming were determined from the DNA. The profile shows 200,000 to 250,000 clones, roughly 80% of them singletons. This TCR was sampled from an older woman with acute or convalescent COVID-19. Material for sequencing was peripheral blood. V and J are TRBV5-1 and TRBJ2-1; 11 nucleotides line up with TRBD2. The CDR3 protein is CASSGLAGSNEQFF. The CDR3 DNA sequence: TGCGCCAGCAGCGGACTAGCGGGCAGCAATGAGCAGTTCTTC.